Presented here are 28 T cell receptor beta chains from one specimen sequenced in a study of cytomegalovirus exposure and HLA in healthy donors. The PCR used 60 Vbeta and 13 Jbeta primers. The data were produced by immunoSEQ multiplex PCR, yet TCRdb's version contains in-frame clones alone and is incomplete. The repertoire holds under 200,000 clones, roughly 79% seen once, with about 7.4% in the top ten. Source material: PBMCs. These receptors all come from a male donor in good health and CMV-seropositive.

The V call is TRBV6-5, the J call TRBJ2-5, with 8 bases fitting TRBD2. Germline V CDR1 and CDR2: MNHEY, SVGAGI. The CDR3 is made up of 15 amino acids. The V and J ends lost 6 bases and 5 bases, in that order; junction bases with no gene match: 11. Here the CDR3 DNA reads TGTGCCAGCAGCCAAGACCCGGGGGGGCGGGAGACCCAGTACTTC. This encodes CASSQDPGGRETQYF.

The chain carries TRBV7-2 and TRBJ2-3; D is unresolved. The CDR3 contains 15 residues. Per the germline V gene, CDR1 is SGHTA and CDR2 is FQGNSA. Trimming pared 1 base from V and 2 bases from J, leaving 10 bases between. The CDR3 region is CASSLVARFTDTQYF. The CDR3 DNA reads as TGTGCCAGCAGCTTAGTGGCCAGATTCACAGATACGCAGTATTTT.

J is TRBJ2-1 and V is TRBV19, with 8 bases identical to TRBD2. The germline V gene has CDR1 LNHDA and CDR2 SQIVND (reference sequence). The CDR3 runs 15 residues. J lost 7 bases, V lost 7 bases, and 12 bases had no gene match. This CDR3 reads CASTPAGALDNEQFF. As DNA, the CDR3 is TGTGCCAGTACCCCAGCGGGGGCGCTGGATAATGAGCAGTTCTTC.

This chain connects TRBV7-2 to TRBJ2-5; 8 nucleotides align to TRBD1. There are 13 residues in the CDR3. V shed 6 bases and J 3 bases; nucleotides not matched to a gene: 3. Germline lookup yields CDR1 SGHTA and CDR2 FQGNSA. The DNA of the CDR3 is TGTGCCAGCAGGCAGACAGGGGAAGAGACCCAGTACTTC. This translates into CASRQTGEETQYF.

The chain has TRBV6-4 and TRBJ2-3; TRBD1 might be the D (6 bases). The CDR3 runs 14 residues. The ends were cut back, 4 bases at V and 1 base at J, with 9 bases in the middle. Germline assignment: CDR1 MRHNA and CDR2 SNTAGT. CDR3 DNA sequence: TGTGCCAGCAGTGTTGCAGGGGGCACAGATACGCAGTATTTT. Translated, it gives CASSVAGGTDTQYF.

The CDR3, as DNA: TGTGCCTGGACGGAAGGGAGAGGACTAGCCAAAAACATTCAGTACTTC. It yields the protein CAWTEGRGLAKNIQYF. The genes are TRBV30 and TRBJ2-4; maybe TRBD2 (5 bases). Germline lookup yields CDR1 GTSNPN and CDR2 SVGIG (reference sequence). V lost 4 bases and J lost 0, with 16 bases in between. The CDR3 loop spans 16 amino acids.

The chain combines TRBV19 with TRBJ1-2; D ambiguous. From germline, CDR1 is LNHDA and CDR2 SQIVND (reference sequence). CDR3 length equals 14 residues. With 3 bases removed from V and 7 bases from J, the gap between germline ends came to 15 bases. The CDR3 protein is CASSMGPGIGGYTF. In nucleotides, the CDR3 is TGTGCCAGTAGTATGGGCCCCGGAATTGGTGGCTACACCTTC.

This clone occurred once. The rearrangement links TRBV27 to TRBJ2-1; 8 bases match TRBD1. This CDR3 contains 16 residues. Germline lookup yields CDR1 MNHEY and CDR2 SMNVEV (reference sequence). J gave up 6 bases and V 0 bases, and 7 bases lay outside the gene matches. The CDR3 nucleotides are TGTGCCAGCAGTTTATCGGGGGGACAGGTTGTCAATGAGCAGTTCTTC. Translated, it gives CASSLSGGQVVNEQFF.

The chain recombines TRBV2 with TRBJ1-5, with TRBD1 as a possible D gene (6 bases). From germline, CDR1 is SNHLY and CDR2 FYNNEI. This CDR3 contains 15 residues. Between the trimmed V and J ends, which lost 3 bases and 7 bases, there was a span of 16 bases. This CDR3 reads CASSEWGQRRQPQHF. In nucleotides, the CDR3 is TGTGCCAGCAGTGAGTGGGGACAAAGAAGACAGCCCCAGCATTTT.

This clone was observed a single time. The V call is TRBV6-6, the J call TRBJ1-1; D call uncertain. Per germline, CDR1 MNHNY and CDR2 SVGAGI (reference sequence). The V end lost 7 bases, the J end lost 3 bases, and 12 bases lay between the germline ends. CDR3 length equals 13 residues. The CDR3 loop reads CASNMAIYTEAFF. In DNA form, the CDR3 reads TGTGCCAGCAATATGGCAATTTACACTGAAGCTTTCTTT.

The chain recombines TRBV5-1 with TRBJ1-1, with D perhaps matching TRBD1 (5 bases). Trimming took 4 bases from V and 7 from J, leaving 20 bases between them. CDR3 length: 15 residues. The germline V gene encodes CDR1 SGHRS and CDR2 YFSETQ. The CDR3 loop reads CASSTLPRRGGEAFF. Written as DNA, the CDR3 is TGCGCCAGCAGCACCTTACCACGTAGGGGTGGTGAAGCTTTCTTT.

The chain carries TRBV4-3 and TRBJ1-1, with a possible D match to TRBD1 (6 bases). This CDR3 contains 15 residues. V lost 0 bases and J 4 bases, leaving 12 bases between the germline ends. Germline CDR1 is LGHNA and CDR2 is YSLEER. CDR3 in amino acids: CASSQDRQGITEAFF. The CDR3 nucleotides read TGCGCCAGCAGCCAAGATCGCCAGGGGATCACTGAAGCTTTCTTT.

The V call is TRBV11-2, the J call TRBJ1-2; TRBD1 matches 9 bases. The CDR3 is made up of 15 amino acids. V was pared by 0 bases and J by 7 bases, with 6 bases of the junction left unmatched. CDR1 is SGHAT, CDR2 FQNNGV, per germline. The CDR3 region is CASSLDWTGAFGYTF. The CDR3 DNA follows: TGTGCCAGCAGCTTAGACTGGACAGGGGCGTTTGGCTACACCTTC.

The chain is built from TRBV5-1 and TRBJ1-1; 11 nucleotides line up with TRBD1. The CDR3 has 14 amino acids. Germline CDR1 SGHRS, CDR2 YFSETQ. V lost 3 bases, J lost 5 bases, and 3 bases stayed unmatched. The CDR3 DNA reads TGCGCCAGCAGCTCGGGACAGGGGGGGACTGAAGCTTTCTTT. Its translation is CASSSGQGGTEAFF.

J is TRBJ1-2 and V is TRBV5-6; TRBD1 agrees at 7 bases. The CDR3 has 15 residues. CDR1 SGHDT and CDR2 YYEEEE come from the germline V gene. V was pared by 4 bases and J by 4 bases, with 10 bases of the junction left unmatched. CDR3 in DNA: TGTGCCAGCAGCCCAGGGCAGGGGGTCAGCTATGGCTACACCTTC. It translates to CASSPGQGVSYGYTF. Drawing the rest from reference TRBV5-6 and TRBJ1-2, the complete variable domain is DAGVTQSPTHLIKTRGQQVTLRCSPKSGHDTVSWYQQALGQGPQFIFQYYEEEERQRGNFPDRFSGHQFPNYSSELNVNALLLGDSALYLCASSPGQGVSYGYTFGSGTRLTVV.

This clone was seen only once. This chain links TRBV18 with TRBJ1-6; D is ambiguous. This CDR3 comprises 15 residues. From germline, CDR1 is KGHSH and CDR2 LQKENI. Trimming shortened V by 2 bases and J by 0 bases, and 5 bases separated the two germline ends. CDR3 DNA: TGTGCCAGCTCACCAGAACACTCCTATAATTCACCCCTCCACTTT. Residues: CASSPEHSYNSPLHF.

This clone was recorded a few times. V is TRBV6-1 and J is TRBJ2-1, with 10 bases fitting TRBD2. There are 11 residues in the CDR3. The V gene's germline CDR1 is MNHNS and CDR2 SASEGT. With V trimmed by 6 bases and J by 13 bases, 3 bases remained unmatched. CDR3 nucleotide sequence: TGTGCCAGCAGGAGCGGGGGGGCTCAGTTCTTC. This encodes CASRSGGAQFF.

The chain uses TRBV27 and TRBJ1-2, with TRBD1 identical over 8 bases. Unmatched junction bases numbered 10, after V lost 6 bases and J lost 7 bases. CDR1 is MNHEY, CDR2 SMNVEV, per germline (reference sequence). This CDR3 is 14 amino acids long. As DNA, the CDR3 is TGTGCCAGCAGCCTTGACAGGGGAGGCCGTGGCTACACCTTC. Translated, it gives CASSLDRGGRGYTF.

The chain has TRBV18 and TRBJ1-2; 8 nucleotides align to TRBD1. The CDR3 is made up of 12 amino acids. Germline V gene lookup returns CDR1 KGHSH and CDR2 LQKENI. J was trimmed by 13 bases and V by 5 bases; bases with no gene match: 9. CDR3 loop: CASSMPGQEGTF. The DNA of the CDR3 is TGTGCCAGCTCAATGCCGGGACAGGAAGGCACCTTC.

This clone was recorded a few times. This chain links TRBV2 with TRBJ2-7; 8 positions agree with TRBD2. The J segment lost 5 bases and the V segment lost 0 bases, leaving 9 bases of the junction unmatched. CDR1 SNHLY and CDR2 FYNNEI come from the germline V gene. The CDR3 is 16 residues long. CDR3 protein: CASSEAAGTSFNEQYF. Written as DNA, the CDR3 is TGTGCCAGCAGTGAAGCGGCCGGGACTAGTTTCAACGAGCAGTACTTC.

This chain joins TRBV7-9 and TRBJ2-3, with TRBD2 matching over 10 bases. With 5 bases clipped from V and 1 base from J, the junction kept 3 bases outside the gene matches. This CDR3 is built from 15 residues. CDR1 is SEHNR and CDR2 is FQNEAQ in the germline V gene (reference sequence). CDR3 region: CASSLLAGGTDTQYF. CDR3 nucleotides: TGTGCCAGCAGCCTTCTAGCGGGGGGCACAGATACGCAGTATTTT.

The chain carries TRBV19 and TRBJ1-1; 9 bases line up with TRBD1. CDR1 LNHDA and CDR2 SQIVND come from the germline V gene (reference sequence). The junction had 15 bases not matched to a gene; V was cut back by 6 bases and J by 4 bases. The CDR3 has 17 residues. The CDR3 nucleotides are TGTGCCAGTAGCCTCACCGGGACAGGGAGACCGACCACTGAAGCTTTCTTT. Its translation is CASSLTGTGRPTTEAFF.

The chain is built from TRBV6-5 and TRBJ1-2; 8 bases match TRBD1. The germline V gene has CDR1 MNHEY and CDR2 SVGAGI. The CDR3 runs 13 residues. The junction had 6 bases not matched to a gene; V was cut back by 4 bases and J by 8 bases. The CDR3 here is CASSFGTGIGYTF. Written as DNA, the CDR3 is TGTGCCAGCAGTTTCGGGACAGGAATCGGCTACACCTTC.

This sequence joins TRBV15 and TRBJ2-1, with 12 bases aligning to TRBD1. CDR3 length: 14 amino acids. Germline CDR1 and CDR2: LNHNV and YYDKDF (reference sequence). The ends lost 7 bases at V and 7 bases at J; junction bases unmatched: 5. CDR3 DNA: TGTGCCACCACGGGACAGGGGGCTTGGAATGAGCAGTTCTTC. Residues: CATTGQGAWNEQFF.

The chain carries TRBV5-6 and TRBJ2-2, with no clear D. Germline V gene sequence: CDR1 SGHDT, CDR2 YYEEEE. The ends were cut back, 2 bases at V and 0 bases at J, with 14 bases in the middle. This CDR3 is built from 17 residues. CDR3 loop: CASSFLDSRSNTGELFF. CDR3 DNA sequence: TGTGCCAGCAGCTTTCTTGACTCACGATCGAACACCGGGGAGCTGTTTTTT.

The rearrangement links TRBV19 to TRBJ2-1, with TRBD1 matching 10 bases. The CDR3 covers 15 residues. The J segment lost 7 bases and the V segment lost 1 base, leaving 4 bases of the junction unmatched. Germline-derived CDR1 and CDR2 are LNHDA and SQIVND (reference sequence). CDR3 sequence (DNA): TGTGCCAGTAGTATAGTCGACAGGGGGCGAAATGAGCAGTTCTTC. It encodes CASSIVDRGRNEQFF.

Comment on this clone: A read error may produce the germline difference seen at one junction end. The CDR3 loop reads CASRLPITGVPYNEQFF. CDR3 in DNA: TGTGCCAGCCGCTTGCCTATCACGGGAGTTCCCTACAATGAGCAGTTCTTC. The rearrangement joins TRBV11-2 to TRBJ2-1; a possible D gene is TRBD2 (6 bases). CDR3 size: 17 residues. Germline CDR1 reads SGHAT; CDR2 reads FQNNGV.

The chain employs TRBV6-1 and TRBJ1-2; no clear D gene. V was pared by 2 bases and J by 2 bases, with 12 bases between. This CDR3 has 15 amino acids. The germline V gene encodes CDR1 MNHNS and CDR2 SASEGT. CDR3: CASSEYEGMNYGYTF. The CDR3 DNA sequence: TGTGCCAGCAGTGAATATGAGGGCATGAACTATGGCTACACCTTC.